The TCR beta chain under discussion was sequenced for a study of blood T cells in healthy people across ages. Study-wide results and limits: Compared with aged donors, long-lived donors showed fewer expanded clones, suggesting selection. Lack of knowledge of donor CMV status possibly confounded expanded clonotype changes.

With a J-beta primer mix and a sample-barcoded 5' primer, a second PCR ran about 7 to 11 cycles. TCRdb fed the 5' RACE reads into MiXCR, producing one record per CDR3 protein. This table holds some 900,000 distinct CDR3 sequences, 40% to 60% found once. Concerning this clonotype: What it binds is not known.

The authors extracted at least 5 micrograms of total RNA per sample. Unmatched junction bases numbered 8, after V lost 2 bases and J lost 8 bases. There are 14 residues in the CDR3. CDR1 and CDR2 (germline): MNHEY, SMNVEV (reference sequence). The chain is built from TRBV27 and TRBJ2-7; 8 bases map to TRBD1. Sequenced sample: blood. This TCR was sampled from a man aged 25 to 40 in good health. The CDR3 reads CASSLAGQVIKQYF. In nucleotides, the CDR3 is TGTGCCAGCAGTTTAGCGGGACAGGTTATCAAGCAGTACTTC.